The source of this T cell receptor beta chain is a study of blood T cells in healthy people across ages. V was trimmed by 4 bases and J by 2 bases, leaving 8 bases between them. The length of the CDR3 is 13 residues. Germline V CDR1 and CDR2: SNHLY, FYNNEI. This clonotype was recorded many times. Its antigen is as yet unknown. A second roughly 7 to 12 cycle PCR used barcoded and J-beta primers. Each cDNA molecule, via a template-switch adaptor with 12 random nucleotides, was tagged. TCRdb redid the calling of the 5' RACE reads with MiXCR, one entry per CDR3 protein. The sample lists around 870,000 distinct CDR3 sequences, more than 25% occurring once. Donation came from healthy Caucasian individuals in Russia who were aged about 6 to 95. Study findings and constraints: Roughly linear age-related decline in beta diversity appeared, significant by age around 40. In the absence of known donor CMV status, changes in expanded clonotypes were possibly confounded.

V gene TRBV2 combines with J gene TRBJ2-5; D ambiguous. This clonotype originated in a woman older than 75 in good health. Specimen: blood. CDR3 protein: CASSVELQETQYF. The DNA of the CDR3 is TGTGCCAGCAGTGTTGAGCTTCAAGAGACCCAGTACTTC.